This T cell receptor (beta chain) was obtained from a study of T-cell memory formation after mild COVID-19. Study results and limitations: Some clones that responded were present in memory (sampled pre-infection), which suggests cross-reactive memory joined. Clones that shrank (day 15 to 85) were balanced CD4/CD8, whereas later expanders leaned CD4+. Whether day 37 second-wave clones are SARS-CoV-2-specific was not confirmed. Largely, contracting CD4+ clones fell within CM and EM, and contracting CD8+ clones within EMRA.

As regards this clonotype: The antigen is unknown.

TCRdb fed the 5' RACE reads into MiXCR, producing one record per CDR3 protein. The table includes about 290,000 distinct CDR3 sequences, approximately 15% detected once. This CDR3 spans 15 amino acids. With 3 bases removed from V and 0 bases from J, the gap between germline ends came to 12 bases. Looked up from germline, CDR1 is SGHNT and CDR2 is YYREEE (reference sequence). This chain uses TRBV5-4 with TRBJ1-1; the D gene is possibly TRBD1 (6 bases). This TCR was recovered from a man younger than 35 who had mild COVID-19 (a few samples of this study predate the infection). Cell type and time point are not known. The sequencing input was PBMCs or a T cell subset sorted from them (not recorded which). The CDR3 DNA follows: TGTGCCAGCAGCTCCTATGGACAGCTGAACACTGAAGCTTTCTTT. It yields the protein CASSSYGQLNTEAFF.